These 8 T cell receptor beta chains were all obtained from the same sample, sequenced in a study of blood T cell repertoires in COVID-19. Sequencing was performed with immunoSEQ multiplex PCR; in TCRdb, only in-frame clones are kept and a portion is missing. The data contain under 150,000 clones, more than 70% of them singletons. Input material: peripheral blood. These receptors were taken from a man aged 55 to 69 with active or convalescent COVID-19.

This clone has only a few counts. This chain links TRBV7-2 with TRBJ1-5, with 9 bases identical to TRBD1. The germline V gene has CDR1 SGHTA and CDR2 FQGNSA. CDR3 length: 18 residues. The J segment lost 2 bases and the V segment lost 5 bases, leaving 13 bases of the junction unmatched. CDR3: CASSPSPYRGQGNQPQHF. The CDR3 DNA is TGTGCCAGCAGCCCTAGCCCATACAGGGGGCAAGGCAATCAGCCCCAGCATTTT.

The gene calls are TRBV7-9 and TRBJ1-1, with D perhaps matching TRBD1 (6 bases). V lost 0 bases and J lost 0, with 14 bases in between. The V gene's germline CDR1 is SEHNR and CDR2 FQNEAQ (reference sequence). The CDR3 extends over 17 amino acids. This chain's CDR3 is CASSLAVGGLLNTEAFF. CDR3 in DNA: TGTGCCAGCAGCTTAGCTGTCGGGGGGCTACTGAACACTGAAGCTTTCTTT.

The chain couples TRBV10-3 to TRBJ2-5; a possible D gene is TRBD1 (5 bases). Deletions cut 0 bases from V and 5 bases from J, with 13 bases between. Germline values: CDR1 ENHRY, CDR2 SYGVKD. CDR3 length: 15 residues. CDR3 loop: CAISESQAGKETQYF. In DNA, the CDR3 is TGTGCCATCAGTGAGTCTCAGGCAGGGAAGGAGACCCAGTACTTC.

The V and J genes are TRBV5-1 and TRBJ1-4, with TRBD1 matching over 10 bases. The V segment lost 3 bases and the J segment 3 bases; nucleotides outside the gene matches: 5. This CDR3 region has 16 residues. The germline CDR1 and CDR2 sequences are SGHRS and YFSETQ. CDR3 region: CASSSGQGGSNEKLFF. CDR3 sequence (DNA): TGCGCCAGCAGCTCCGGACAGGGGGGTTCTAATGAAAAACTGTTTTTT. Complete variable domain (other parts from reference TRBV5-1 and TRBJ1-4): KAGVTQTPRYLIKTRGQQVTLSCSPISGHRSVSWYQQTPGQGLQFLFEYFSETQRNKGNFPGRFSGRQFSNSRSEMNVSTLELGDSALYLCASSSGQGGSNEKLFFGSGTQLSVL.

This chain joins TRBV3-1 (or the pseudogene TRBV3-2) and TRBJ1-1, with 8 bases matching TRBD1. Trimming at V came to 4 bases and at J to 0 bases, leaving 4 bases not matched to a gene. Per germline, CDR1 LGHDT and CDR2 YNNKEL (reference sequence). This CDR3 region has 15 residues. The CDR3 sequence is CASSPRTGMNTEAFF. The CDR3 DNA reads as TGTGCCAGCAGCCCACGGACAGGGATGAACACTGAAGCTTTCTTT.

The gene calls are TRBV4-1 and TRBJ1-4; a weak D match, TRBD1 (6 bases). Germline lookup yields CDR1 MGHRA and CDR2 YSYEKL. CDR3 length: 16 residues. V lost 0 bases, J lost 10 bases, and 18 bases lay in between. The CDR3: CASSQERGRGLGKLFF. The CDR3 bases are TGCGCCAGCAGCCAAGAAAGGGGCAGGGGTTTGGGAAAACTGTTTTTT.

The rearrangement uses TRBV28 and TRBJ1-4; 8 bases match TRBD1. With 6 bases clipped from V and 0 bases from J, the junction kept 3 bases outside the gene matches. Germline CDR1 reads MDHEN; CDR2 reads SYDVKM. This CDR3 is built from 15 residues. The CDR3 sequence: CASRPQGATNEKLFF. DNA of the CDR3: TGTGCCAGCAGGCCACAGGGGGCAACTAATGAAAAACTGTTTTTT.

This clone was recorded only once. The chain links TRBV5-4 to TRBJ2-2; 12 bases align to TRBD1. From germline, CDR1 is SGHNT and CDR2 YYREEE (reference sequence). The CDR3 spans 16 residues. The junction had 2 bases not matched to a gene; V was cut back by 0 bases and J by 5 bases. The CDR3 DNA sequence: TGTGCCAGCAGCTTGGGGGACAGGGGGCTGACCGGGGAGCTGTTTTTT. Translating it yields CASSLGDRGLTGELFF.